The text below deals with one T cell receptor beta chain. This sample is drawn from a study of technical replicates of blood from several donors. Assay used: immunoSEQ multiplex PCR; TCRdb lists only in-frame clones, some missing. This sample carries tens of thousands of clones, 95% to 98% of them seen once, and the ten largest clones take over 0.15%. The ends were cut back, 1 base at V and 6 bases at J, with 8 bases in the middle. This CDR3 region has 12 residues. Germline V gives CDR1 SGHNT, CDR2 YYREEE (reference sequence). This rearrangement joins TRBV5-4 to TRBJ2-7; unclear D gene. The sequenced material came from T cells isolated from PBMCs. The source of this sequence is a human donor in good health. CDR3 loop: CASSLSSGEQYF. DNA for the CDR3: TGTGCCAGCAGCTTGTCGTCAGGCGAGCAGTACTTC.